These T cell receptor beta chains were read from a single sample in a study of cytomegalovirus exposure and HLA in healthy donors. Assay used: immunoSEQ multiplex PCR; TCRdb lists only in-frame clones, some missing. Among approximately 150,000 clones listed, 84% were seen once. Sequenced: PBMCs. The receptor set was obtained from a girl aged 5-17 years in good health and CMV-seropositive. Both conserved end residues are part of each CDR3. Each record gives: CDR3 protein, CDR3 DNA, J gene, clone size, V gene, D gene. The D gene is left open where the match is weak. The size field is filled for only some rows; it gives once, few, many or a size class.

cdr3_aa: CASSETSAEQYF
cdr3_nt: TGCGCCAGCAGCGAGACCTCAGCGGAGCAGTACTTC
j_call: TRBJ2-7
clone_size: NA
v_call: TRBV4-1
d_call: NA

cdr3_aa: CASSFSEADTQYF
cdr3_nt: TGTGCCAGCAGCTTCAGTGAGGCAGATACGCAGTATTTT
j_call: TRBJ2-3
clone_size: once
v_call: TRBV7-8
d_call: NA

cdr3_aa: CASSVGTQEKLFF
cdr3_nt: TGCGCCAGCAGCGTGGGGACACAGGAAAAACTGTTTTTT
j_call: TRBJ1-4
clone_size: NA
v_call: TRBV5-1
d_call: NA

cdr3_aa: CASSNTRGGGDTQYF
cdr3_nt: TGTGCCAGCAGTAACACGAGAGGGGGAGGGGATACGCAGTATTTT
j_call: TRBJ2-3
clone_size: NA
v_call: TRBV2
d_call: NA

cdr3_aa: CASSATGMFLATNEKLFF
cdr3_nt: TGTGCCAGCAGTGCGACAGGGATGTTTCTTGCAACTAATGAAAAACTGTTTTTT
j_call: TRBJ1-4
clone_size: NA
v_call: TRBV6-1
d_call: TRBD1

cdr3_aa: CASSYRTGSTGELFF
cdr3_nt: TGTGCCAGCAGTTACCGGACAGGGAGCACCGGGGAGCTGTTTTTT
j_call: TRBJ2-2
clone_size: NA
v_call: TRBV11-2
d_call: TRBD1

cdr3_aa: CASSPLLSPEAFF
cdr3_nt: TGTGCCAGCAGCCCGCTTTTGAGCCCTGAAGCTTTCTTT
j_call: TRBJ1-1
clone_size: NA
v_call: TRBV5-6
d_call: NA

cdr3_aa: CASSRRWGETQYF
cdr3_nt: TGTGCTAGCAGCCGGAGGTGGGGAGAGACCCAGTACTTC
j_call: TRBJ2-5
clone_size: NA
v_call: TRBV7-7
d_call: NA

cdr3_aa: CAVGGDGDEQYF
cdr3_nt: TGTGCCGTAGGGGGGGATGGTGACGAGCAGTACTTC
j_call: TRBJ2-7
clone_size: NA
v_call: TRBV19
d_call: NA

cdr3_aa: CASSRWTSTDTQYF
cdr3_nt: TGTGCCAGCAGCCGCTGGACTAGTACAGATACGCAGTATTTT
j_call: TRBJ2-3
clone_size: NA
v_call: TRBV13
d_call: TRBD2

cdr3_aa: CASSLGSLAGGEETQYF
cdr3_nt: TGTGCCAGCAGCTTAGGTTCGCTAGCGGGGGGCGAGGAGACCCAGTACTTC
j_call: TRBJ2-5
clone_size: few
v_call: TRBV7-9
d_call: TRBD2

cdr3_aa: CASSNWANQPQHF
cdr3_nt: TGTGCCAGTAGTAATTGGGCAAATCAGCCCCAGCATTTT
j_call: TRBJ1-5
clone_size: once
v_call: TRBV19
d_call: NA

cdr3_aa: CASWRDPRGAFF
cdr3_nt: TGTGCCAGCTGGAGGGACCCCCGAGGAGCTTTCTTT
j_call: TRBJ1-1
clone_size: NA
v_call: TRBV27
d_call: NA

cdr3_aa: CAISEGTASSNQPQHF
cdr3_nt: TGTGCCATCAGTGAGGGGACTGCCTCTAGCAATCAGCCCCAGCATTTT
j_call: TRBJ1-5
clone_size: NA
v_call: TRBV10-3
d_call: NA

cdr3_aa: CASHRGFSYEQYF
cdr3_nt: TGTGCCAGCCACAGGGGTTTCTCCTACGAGCAGTACTTC
j_call: TRBJ2-7
clone_size: NA
v_call: TRBV5-6
d_call: TRBD1

cdr3_aa: CSVDRFGTGSNEQFF
cdr3_nt: TGCAGCGTTGATCGTTTTGGGACAGGGAGCAATGAGCAGTTCTTC
j_call: TRBJ2-1
clone_size: NA
v_call: TRBV29-1
d_call: TRBD1

cdr3_aa: CATSPRRGGGTRETQYF
cdr3_nt: TGTGCCACCAGCCCCCGACGCGGGGGGGGCACCCGAGAGACCCAGTACTTC
j_call: TRBJ2-5
clone_size: NA
v_call: TRBV15
d_call: TRBD2

cdr3_aa: CASSTHWDRPNQPQHF
cdr3_nt: TGTGCCAGTAGTACCCACTGGGACAGGCCCAATCAGCCCCAGCATTTT
j_call: TRBJ1-5
clone_size: NA
v_call: TRBV19
d_call: TRBD1

cdr3_aa: CASQGSDEQFF
cdr3_nt: TGTGCCAGCCAGGGGAGCGATGAGCAGTTCTTC
j_call: TRBJ2-1
clone_size: NA
v_call: TRBV19
d_call: NA

cdr3_aa: CASSPPDRGGTGELFF
cdr3_nt: TGTGCCAGCAGTCCCCCGGACAGGGGGGGCACCGGGGAGCTGTTTTTT
j_call: TRBJ2-2
clone_size: NA
v_call: TRBV28
d_call: TRBD1

cdr3_aa: CASSRRSGNTEAFF
cdr3_nt: TGCGCCAGCAGCCGTCGATCCGGGAACACTGAAGCTTTCTTT
j_call: TRBJ1-1
clone_size: NA
v_call: TRBV5-1
d_call: NA

cdr3_aa: CASLIRQGRGRNTEAFF
cdr3_nt: TGTGCCAGCCTTATCCGACAGGGGAGGGGCAGGAACACTGAAGCTTTCTTT
j_call: TRBJ1-1
clone_size: NA
v_call: TRBV19
d_call: TRBD1

cdr3_aa: CASRPGQGPLSTQPQHF
cdr3_nt: TGTGCCAGCAGACCGGGACAGGGACCGTTGTCCACTCAGCCCCAGCATTTT
j_call: TRBJ1-5
clone_size: NA
v_call: TRBV27
d_call: TRBD1

cdr3_aa: CASSRGQGRGETQYF
cdr3_nt: TGCGCCAGCAGCCGGGGACAGGGGCGCGGAGAGACCCAGTACTTC
j_call: TRBJ2-5
clone_size: NA
v_call: TRBV5-1
d_call: TRBD1

cdr3_aa: CASSQSDRFATNEKLFF
cdr3_nt: TGCGCCAGCAGCCAATCCGACAGGTTTGCAACTAATGAAAAACTGTTTTTT
j_call: TRBJ1-4
clone_size: NA
v_call: TRBV4-1
d_call: NA

cdr3_aa: CASSQDNLAAYEQYF
cdr3_nt: TGCGCCAGCAGCCAAGATAACCTGGCTGCCTACGAGCAGTACTTC
j_call: TRBJ2-7
clone_size: NA
v_call: TRBV4-1
d_call: NA

cdr3_aa: CAISGREENTEAFF
cdr3_nt: TGTGCCATCAGTGGGCGGGAAGAGAACACTGAAGCTTTCTTT
j_call: TRBJ1-1
clone_size: once
v_call: TRBV10-3
d_call: NA

cdr3_aa: CASSLRASGVYNEQFF
cdr3_nt: TGTGCCAGCAGCTTACGCGCTAGCGGGGTCTACAATGAGCAGTTCTTC
j_call: TRBJ2-1
clone_size: NA
v_call: TRBV11-2
d_call: TRBD2

cdr3_aa: CASRSSGGTDTQYF
cdr3_nt: TGTGCCAGTAGGTCTAGCGGGGGCACAGATACGCAGTATTTT
j_call: TRBJ2-3
clone_size: NA
v_call: TRBV19
d_call: TRBD2

cdr3_aa: CASSVGPYNEQFF
cdr3_nt: TGTGCCAGCAGCGTAGGGCCCTACAATGAGCAGTTCTTC
j_call: TRBJ2-1
clone_size: NA
v_call: TRBV9
d_call: NA

cdr3_aa: CASSRDRGNEKLFF
cdr3_nt: TGTGCCAGTTCCCGGGACAGGGGTAATGAAAAACTGTTTTTT
j_call: TRBJ1-4
clone_size: NA
v_call: TRBV19
d_call: TRBD1

cdr3_aa: CASSVAEGSYEQYF
cdr3_nt: TGTGCCAGCAGCGTAGCTGAGGGCTCCTACGAGCAGTACTTC
j_call: TRBJ2-7
clone_size: NA
v_call: TRBV9
d_call: NA

cdr3_aa: CATSRGTVLSTDTQYF
cdr3_nt: TGTGCCACCAGCAGAGGCACGGTTCTTTCCACAGATACGCAGTATTTT
j_call: TRBJ2-3
clone_size: NA
v_call: TRBV15
d_call: NA

cdr3_aa: CAISDLTESRLGYGYTF
cdr3_nt: TGTGCCATCAGTGATTTAACAGAATCCCGCCTGGGTTATGGCTACACCTTC
j_call: TRBJ1-2
clone_size: once
v_call: TRBV10-3
d_call: NA

cdr3_aa: CASSSYGTGTGDYGYTF
cdr3_nt: TGTGCCAGCAGCTCCTACGGAACCGGGACAGGAGACTATGGCTACACCTTC
j_call: TRBJ1-2
clone_size: NA
v_call: TRBV7-9
d_call: TRBD1

cdr3_aa: CASSYRPNTEAFF
cdr3_nt: TGTGCCAGCAGTTACAGGCCGAACACTGAAGCTTTCTTT
j_call: TRBJ1-1
clone_size: once
v_call: TRBV6-4
d_call: NA

cdr3_aa: CASSKDGHTPNYGYTF
cdr3_nt: TGTGCCAGTAGTAAGGACGGACACACCCCAAACTATGGCTACACCTTC
j_call: TRBJ1-2
clone_size: NA
v_call: TRBV19
d_call: NA

cdr3_aa: CAISEPGVYTEAFF
cdr3_nt: TGTGCCATCAGTGAGCCCGGGGTCTACACTGAAGCTTTCTTT
j_call: TRBJ1-1
clone_size: NA
v_call: TRBV10-3
d_call: NA

cdr3_aa: CASSRDRGNTEAFF
cdr3_nt: TGTGCCAGCTCACGCGACAGGGGGAACACTGAAGCTTTCTTT
j_call: TRBJ1-1
clone_size: NA
v_call: TRBV18
d_call: TRBD1

cdr3_aa: CASSTGLAGGDTQYF
cdr3_nt: TGTGCCAGCAGCACGGGACTAGCGGGGGGAGATACGCAGTATTTT
j_call: TRBJ2-3
clone_size: NA
v_call: TRBV7-2
d_call: TRBD2

cdr3_aa: CASSQESTSGRISTYEQYF
cdr3_nt: TGCGCCAGCAGCCAAGAGTCAACTAGCGGGCGGATCTCCACCTACGAGCAGTACTTC
j_call: TRBJ2-7
clone_size: NA
v_call: TRBV4-1
d_call: TRBD2

cdr3_aa: CASSLEDLVIQPNTEAFF
cdr3_nt: TGTGCCAGCAGCTTAGAGGATTTGGTAATTCAACCGAACACTGAAGCTTTCTTT
j_call: TRBJ1-1
clone_size: NA
v_call: TRBV7-3
d_call: NA

cdr3_aa: CASSAARVPYGYTF
cdr3_nt: TGTGCCAGCAGCGCAGCCAGGGTACCCTATGGCTACACCTTC
j_call: TRBJ1-2
clone_size: NA
v_call: TRBV5-5
d_call: NA

cdr3_aa: CASSSTRGADTQYF
cdr3_nt: TGCGCCAGCAGCTCGACGCGCGGGGCAGATACGCAGTATTTT
j_call: TRBJ2-3
clone_size: NA
v_call: TRBV5-1
d_call: NA

cdr3_aa: CASSQDPTGNYGYTF
cdr3_nt: TGCGCCAGCAGCCAAGACCCAACAGGGAACTATGGCTACACCTTC
j_call: TRBJ1-2
clone_size: NA
v_call: TRBV4-1
d_call: NA

cdr3_aa: CASSYGRGQRETQYF
cdr3_nt: TGTGCCAGCAGTTACGGGCGGGGGCAGCGGGAGACCCAGTACTTC
j_call: TRBJ2-5
clone_size: few
v_call: TRBV6-5
d_call: NA

cdr3_aa: CASSDRQGEADTQYF
cdr3_nt: TGTGCCAGCAGTGACAGACAGGGTGAGGCAGATACGCAGTATTTT
j_call: TRBJ2-3
clone_size: NA
v_call: TRBV6-1
d_call: TRBD1

cdr3_aa: CASGQGMNTEAFF
cdr3_nt: TGTGCCAGCGGACAGGGTATGAACACTGAAGCTTTCTTT
j_call: TRBJ1-1
clone_size: NA
v_call: TRBV27
d_call: TRBD1